This T cell receptor (beta chain) appears in the sequencing data of a study of T-cell reconstitution after alpha-beta-depleted transplantation in children. Construction of the TCRbeta library involved unique molecular identifiers. TCRdb re-called the PCR reads with MiXCR, one entry per CDR3 protein. The profile covers around 370,000 distinct CDR3 sequences, with about 9.3% appearing a single time and around 2.5% taken by the ten largest. The sequencing here drew on PBMCs from the stem cell graft donor, taken from the stem cell graft. The source is a human donor who donated a stem cell graft to a child with acute lymphoblastic leukemia.

In DNA form, the CDR3 reads TGTGCCAGCAGCGGCTGGGACAGTCGGCTCTCCTACAATGAGCAGTTCTTC. Translated, it gives CASSGWDSRLSYNEQFF. This chain links TRBV7-9 with TRBJ2-1; 7 bases fit TRBD1. The CDR3 length is 17 residues. With 5 bases clipped from V and 0 bases from J, the junction kept 10 bases outside the gene matches. The germline CDR1 and CDR2 sequences are SEHNR and FQNEAQ (reference sequence).